The 30 T cell receptor beta chains presented below share a single source sample, sequenced in a study of blood T cell repertoires in COVID-19. Method: immunoSEQ multiplex PCR; TCRdb's copy keeps in-frame clones and lacks some. Of 90,000 to 120,000 clones listed, around 90% are singletons. Sequencing was carried out using peripheral blood. These receptors came from a human donor in a cohort sampled during active COVID-19.

The chain joins TRBV7-3 to TRBJ2-1; possible D gene TRBD2, 6 bases. CDR3 length: 16 residues. Germline CDR1 is SGHTA and CDR2 is FQGTGA. Trimming cost V 5 bases and J 4 bases, with 18 bases left between them. The CDR3 coding sequence is TGTGCCAGCAGCCTACCGGGGCAGGGAGGTTACAATGAGCAGTTCTTC. The encoded protein is CASSLPGQGGYNEQFF.

The V and J genes are TRBV27 and TRBJ2-7, with D possibly being TRBD1 (6 bases). This CDR3 has 14 amino acids. The germline gives CDR1 MNHEY, CDR2 SMNVEV (reference sequence). V lost 0 bases to trimming and J lost 2 bases, with 8 bases between them. CDR3 nucleotide sequence: TGTGCCAGCAGTTTATCGGGGGCCCCCTACGAGCAGTACTTC. Protein product: CASSLSGAPYEQYF.

This clone was seen a few times. The chain employs TRBV5-1 and TRBJ1-6; no clear D. CDR1 and CDR2 (germline): SGHRS, YFSETQ. V lost 5 bases to trimming and J lost 7 bases, with 13 bases between them. The CDR3 covers 14 residues. The CDR3 region has the DNA TGCGCCAGCAGAGAGGATGGAACCAATTCACCCCTCCACTTT. As protein: CASREDGTNSPLHF.

The chain combines TRBV6-2 or TRBV6-3 with TRBJ2-3; D may be TRBD2 (5 bases). The germline V and J ends were trimmed by 6 bases and 0 bases, with 19 bases remaining between them. CDR3 length equals 17 residues. In germline, CDR1 is MNHEY, CDR2 SVGEGT. The CDR3 nucleotides are TGTGCCAGCAGCTCCCCGCACCGGGGTGTAAGCACAGATACGCAGTATTTT. Its translation is CASSSPHRGVSTDTQYF.

The chain employs TRBV5-1 and TRBJ1-1, with unresolved D. CDR3 size: 14 residues. V lost 4 bases to trimming and J lost 0 bases, with 10 bases between them. From germline, CDR1 is SGHRS and CDR2 YFSETQ. The CDR3 bases are TGCGCCAGCAGCGTCGAGGTCATGAACACTGAAGCTTTCTTT. Translation gives CASSVEVMNTEAFF.

On this clone itself: Germline and junction disagree at one end, which may indicate a read error. The CDR3 is CASSLPALPALF. DNA of the CDR3: TGTGCCAGCAGCCTGCCAGCGTTACCTGCCCTCTTC. The V call is TRBV6-2 or TRBV6-3, the J call TRBJ2-1; unclear D gene. This CDR3 has 12 residues. Germline V gene data show CDR1 as MNHEY and CDR2 as SVGEGT.

The chain uses TRBV11-2 and TRBJ1-1, with TRBD1 as a possible D gene (6 bases). V lost 5 bases and J 4 bases, leaving 17 bases between the germline ends. Germline CDR1 SGHAT, CDR2 FQNNGV. CDR3 length: 15 residues. Here the CDR3 reads CASSARTVVGTEAFF. CDR3 nucleotides: TGTGCCAGCAGCGCGCGGACAGTCGTGGGCACTGAAGCTTTCTTT.

This rearrangement joins TRBV5-1 to TRBJ1-2, with 9 bases that match TRBD1. Germline V gene lookup returns CDR1 SGHRS and CDR2 YFSETQ. The V gene end was trimmed by 2 bases and the J gene end by 8 bases; junction bases not matched to a gene: 7. The CDR3 is made up of 14 amino acids. CDR3 amino acids: CASSFDRGTQGYTF. The CDR3 nucleotides are TGCGCCAGCAGCTTCGACAGGGGGACGCAGGGCTACACCTTC.

The genes are TRBV4-1 and TRBJ1-5; 9 bases are a match to TRBD1. This CDR3 spans 16 amino acids. With 2 bases clipped from V and 0 bases from J, the junction kept 2 bases outside the gene matches. CDR1 MGHRA and CDR2 YSYEKL come from the germline V gene. CDR3 amino acids: CASSQRTGDSNQPQHF. CDR3 bases: TGCGCCAGCAGCCAACGGACAGGGGATAGCAATCAGCCCCAGCATTTT.

The chain has TRBV5-1 and TRBJ1-2; tentative D call: TRBD1 (6 bases). CDR3 size: 14 residues. Germline values: CDR1 SGHRS, CDR2 YFSETQ. The V gene lost 6 bases and the J gene lost 6 bases, with 18 bases spanning the gap. The CDR3 DNA is TGCGCCAGCAACGCGCAGGGCGGGGGCCATGGCTACACCTTC. Translating gives CASNAQGGGHGYTF.

This rearrangement joins TRBV13 to TRBJ1-2; 10 nucleotides line up with TRBD1. The ends lost 7 bases at V and 5 bases at J; junction bases unmatched: 7. Germline V lookup: CDR1 PRHDT, CDR2 FYEKMQ (reference sequence). The CDR3 extends over 14 amino acids. The CDR3 loop reads CASIDRDRGYGYTF. The CDR3 DNA is TGTGCCAGCATCGACCGGGACAGGGGTTATGGCTACACCTTC.

V gene TRBV6-2 or TRBV6-3 combines with J gene TRBJ1-5; 8 bases are shared with TRBD1. This CDR3 is 15 amino acids long. The V and J ends lost 4 bases and 0 bases, in that order; junction bases with no gene match: 2. Germline V gene sequence: CDR1 MNHEY, CDR2 SVGEGT. CDR3 sequence: CASSFTGGSNQPQHF. The CDR3, as DNA: TGTGCCAGCAGTTTCACAGGGGGTAGCAATCAGCCCCAGCATTTT.

J is TRBJ2-2 and V is TRBV6-2 or TRBV6-3; TRBD2 aligns across 9 bases. The V and J ends lost 4 bases and 5 bases, in that order; junction bases with no gene match: 5. In germline, CDR1 is MNHEY, CDR2 SVGEGT. The CDR3 sequence is 15 residues long. CDR3 nucleotides: TGTGCCAGCAGTTTAACTAGCGGGTGGACCGGGGAGCTGTTTTTT. It encodes CASSLTSGWTGELFF.

CDR3 in DNA: TGTGCCAGCAGTGAACTGGGTAGCGGACACACAGATACGCAGTATTTT. This translates into CASSELGSGHTDTQYF. The V gene is TRBV6-1, the J gene TRBJ2-3; tentatively, D is TRBD2 (6 bases). CDR3 size: 16 residues. CDR1 is MNHNS and CDR2 is SASEGT in the germline V gene. V lost 2 bases and J lost 2, with 14 bases in between.

The J gene is TRBJ2-3, the V gene TRBV25-1; 7 bases are a match to TRBD1. Trimming cost V 8 bases and J 1 base; bases outside gene matches: 6. The CDR3 has 14 residues. The germline gives CDR1 MGHDK, CDR2 SYGVNS. CDR3 nucleotide sequence: TGTGCCAGCTCCCGGACAGGTCGCACAGATACGCAGTATTTT. Translation: CASSRTGRTDTQYF.

The CDR3 DNA follows: TGCGCCAGCAGTGAGGGGCCTCAGCCCCAGCATTTT. The encoded protein is CASSEGPQPQHF. The chain employs TRBV10-1 and TRBJ1-5; D gene ambiguous. The V gene's germline CDR1 is WNHNN and CDR2 SYGVQD (reference sequence). The CDR3 runs 12 residues. V lost 2 bases, J lost 6 bases, and 5 bases lay in between.

This rearrangement joins TRBV7-9 to TRBJ1-2; TRBD1 is a possible D gene (5 bases). The V and J ends lost 5 bases and 2 bases respectively, with 15 bases between them. This CDR3 spans 15 amino acids. CDR1 SEHNR and CDR2 FQNEAQ come from the germline V gene (reference sequence). The CDR3 DNA reads as TGTGCCAGCAGCCCCTTTAGGGGAAGGAACTATGGCTACACCTTC. Translated, it gives CASSPFRGRNYGYTF.

This sequence joins TRBV15 and TRBJ2-3; D is ambiguous. V was trimmed by 5 bases and J by 6 bases, leaving 9 bases between them. From germline, CDR1 is LNHNV and CDR2 YYDKDF (reference sequence). The CDR3 covers 12 residues. As DNA, the CDR3 is TGTGCCACCAGCTTGTTCGGGGATACGCAGTATTTT. Amino acids: CATSLFGDTQYF. Variable domain in full (rest from reference TRBV15 and TRBJ2-3): DAMVIQNPRYQVTQFGKPVTLSCSQTLNHNVMYWYQQKSSQAPKLLFHYYDKDFNNEADTPDNFQSRRPNTSFCFLDIRSPGLGDTAMYLCATSLFGDTQYFGPGTRLTVL.

The V gene is TRBV9, the J gene TRBJ1-2; D ambiguous. The CDR3 runs 14 residues. Trimming removed 0 bases at V and 3 bases at J, with 9 bases between. Germline V CDR1 and CDR2: SGDLS, YYNGEE. The CDR3 loop is CASSVGGGDYGYTF. The CDR3 DNA reads TGTGCCAGCAGCGTAGGGGGAGGAGACTATGGCTACACCTTC.

As concerns this clone: One junction end disagrees with the germline gene, perhaps due to a read error. The chain carries TRBV5-5 and TRBJ1-1; a weak D match, TRBD1 (5 bases). CDR1 is SGHKS, CDR2 YYEKEE, per germline (reference sequence). This CDR3 is built from 14 residues. This CDR3 reads CASSLARTGLYGSF. In DNA, the CDR3 is TGTGCCAGCAGCTTGGCTCGGACGGGACTTTACGGGTCTTTT.

The genes are TRBV24-1 and TRBJ2-5; tentatively, D is TRBD1 (5 bases). The CDR3 sequence is 16 residues long. Trimming shortened V by 3 bases and J by 1 base, and 14 bases separated the two germline ends. Germline V gene sequence: CDR1 KGHDR, CDR2 SFDVKD. The CDR3 reads CATSDPMGPSQETQYF. The CDR3 DNA sequence: TGTGCCACCAGTGATCCGATGGGGCCCTCCCAAGAGACCCAGTACTTC.

V gene TRBV5-6 combines with J gene TRBJ2-7; 8 bases match TRBD1. This CDR3 contains 14 residues. V trimming: 5 bases; J trimming: 1 base; junction bases outside the gene matches: 5. Germline V gene data show CDR1 as SGHDT and CDR2 as YYEEEE. CDR3 in amino acids: CASRRTGRSYEQYF. CDR3 bases: TGTGCCAGCAGGCGGACAGGGAGGTCCTACGAGCAGTACTTC.

The genes are TRBV6-5 and TRBJ2-7; D might be TRBD2 (6 bases). CDR1 is MNHEY and CDR2 is SVGAGI in the germline V gene. V lost 6 bases and J 2 bases, leaving 11 bases between the germline ends. This CDR3 is 13 amino acids long. DNA of the CDR3: TGTGCCAGCAGGACCGGGACTGCCTACGAGCAGTACTTC. It encodes CASRTGTAYEQYF.

The chain carries TRBV28 and TRBJ1-2; D uncertain. The germline V and J ends were trimmed by 6 bases and 0 bases, with 17 bases remaining between them. This CDR3 spans 16 amino acids. Per germline, CDR1 MDHEN and CDR2 SYDVKM. This CDR3 is CASRLPGRNSNYGYTF. Here the CDR3 DNA reads TGTGCCAGCAGGTTGCCGGGTAGGAACTCTAACTATGGCTACACCTTC.

The rearrangement links TRBV4-3 to TRBJ2-3, with D perhaps TRBD1 (5 bases). CDR1 is LGHNA, CDR2 YSLEER, per germline. The germline V and J ends were trimmed by 1 base and 0 bases, with 14 bases remaining between them. CDR3 length: 17 amino acids. CDR3 sequence reads: CASSQGVVGVSTDTQYF. DNA for the CDR3: TGCGCCAGCAGCCAAGGGGTGGTAGGGGTAAGCACAGATACGCAGTATTTT.

CDR3 sequence (DNA): TGTGCAAGTCGCTTAGACGGGGGGATGGAAGGTAGAGGGAAAACTGAAGCTTTCTTT. It yields the protein CASRLDGGMEGRGKTEAFF. This chain uses TRBV12-2 with TRBJ1-1. TRBV12-2 is classified as a pseudogene. This CDR3 has 19 residues.

This chain connects TRBV19 to TRBJ2-7; D is perhaps TRBD2 (6 bases). The ends were cut back, 3 bases at V and 2 bases at J, with 11 bases in the middle. Looked up from germline, CDR1 is LNHDA and CDR2 is SQIVND (reference sequence). CDR3 length: 14 amino acids. CDR3 amino acids: CASSMGSGPYEQYF. The DNA for the CDR3 is TGTGCCAGTAGTATGGGTAGCGGCCCCTACGAGCAGTACTTC.

The chain has TRBV30 and TRBJ2-3; tentative D call: TRBD2 (5 bases). CDR3 length equals 12 residues. Germline loops: CDR1 GTSNPN, CDR2 SVGIG (reference sequence). V was cut by 4 bases and J by 4 bases, with 9 bases left in between. Here the CDR3 DNA reads TGTGCCTGGAAACTAGAGGCAGATACGCAGTATTTT. This sequence encodes CAWKLEADTQYF.

This chain uses TRBV5-6 with TRBJ2-7; 12 positions agree with TRBD2. V dropped 2 bases and J dropped 4; count of bases not matched to a gene: 1. The CDR3 is made up of 14 amino acids. Germline values: CDR1 SGHDT, CDR2 YYEEEE. In DNA, the CDR3 is TGTGCCAGCAGCTTTGGACTAGCGGGATACGAGCAGTACTTC. Encoded protein: CASSFGLAGYEQYF.

The chain uses TRBV6-1 and TRBJ1-2; D unresolved. Germline V gene lookup returns CDR1 MNHNS and CDR2 SASEGT. The CDR3 length is 16 residues. V lost 4 bases, J lost 5 bases, and 20 bases lay in between. CDR3 region: CASSAQTYSTYYGYTF. In nucleotides, the CDR3 is TGTGCCAGCAGTGCGCAAACGTACAGTACTTATTATGGCTACACCTTC.